This T cell receptor beta chain originates from a study of T cell responses to AZD1222 COVID-19 vaccine. Study background: Second-dose intervals of approximately 4 or approximately 12 weeks were pooled.

In its sample, this clone was seen once. What it binds is unknown. With 6 bases clipped from V and 3 bases from J, the junction kept 7 bases outside the gene matches. Germline values: CDR1 SGHRS, CDR2 YFSETQ. There are 15 residues in the CDR3. Method: immunoSEQ multiplex PCR; TCRdb's copy keeps in-frame clones and lacks some. Of about 79,000 clones in the sample, 80% were seen once. Study outcomes and limitations: Baseline testing showed seropositivity in only a handful of AZD1222 recipients.

Sample: peripheral blood, taken on day 0 of AZD1222 vaccination. The origin of this receptor is an adult in good health. The rearrangement links TRBV5-1 to TRBJ2-2; 8 nucleotides agree with TRBD2. The CDR3 bases are TGCGCCAGCAAAGCGGCGGGAGGTTACACCGGGGAGCTGTTTTTT. Protein sequence: CASKAAGGYTGELFF.